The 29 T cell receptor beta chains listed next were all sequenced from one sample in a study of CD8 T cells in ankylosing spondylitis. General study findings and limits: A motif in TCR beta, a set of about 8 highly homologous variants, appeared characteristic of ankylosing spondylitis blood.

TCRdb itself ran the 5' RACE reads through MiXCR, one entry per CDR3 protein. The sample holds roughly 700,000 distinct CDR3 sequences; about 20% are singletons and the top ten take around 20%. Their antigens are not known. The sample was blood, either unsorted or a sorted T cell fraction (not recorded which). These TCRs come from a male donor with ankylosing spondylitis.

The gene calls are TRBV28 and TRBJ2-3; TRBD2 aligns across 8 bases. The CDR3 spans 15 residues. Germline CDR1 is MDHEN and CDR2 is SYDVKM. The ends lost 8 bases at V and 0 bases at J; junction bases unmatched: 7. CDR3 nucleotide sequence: TGTGCCAGCCCCAAAGCGGGGGAAAGCACAGATACGCAGTATTTT. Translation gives CASPKAGESTDTQYF.

DNA of the CDR3: TGTGCCAGCAGGGACGCGGGAGGGCCGGGCACAGATACGCAGTATTTT. Its protein is CASRDAGGPGTDTQYF. The rearrangement uses TRBV7-2 and TRBJ2-3, with TRBD2 matching 9 bases. V dropped 6 bases and J dropped 1; count of bases not matched to a gene: 8. This CDR3 has 16 amino acids. Looked up from germline, CDR1 is SGHTA and CDR2 is FQGNSA.

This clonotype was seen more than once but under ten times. CDR3 in amino acids: CASSQDDPSFSGANVLTF. The CDR3 DNA sequence: TGCGCCAGCAGCCAAGATGACCCGAGCTTCTCTGGGGCCAACGTCCTGACTTTC. The chain combines TRBV4-1 with TRBJ2-6, with D unresolved. V gave up 0 bases and J gave up 0 bases, with 12 bases separating them. Germline CDR1 reads MGHRA; CDR2 reads YSYEKL. The CDR3 is 18 amino acids.

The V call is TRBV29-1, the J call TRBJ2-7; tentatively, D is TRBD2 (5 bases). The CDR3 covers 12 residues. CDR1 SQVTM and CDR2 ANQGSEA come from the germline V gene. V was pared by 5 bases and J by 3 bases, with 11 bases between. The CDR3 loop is CSVRGSHYEQYF. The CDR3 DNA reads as TGCAGCGTTCGGGGAAGTCACTACGAGCAGTACTTC.

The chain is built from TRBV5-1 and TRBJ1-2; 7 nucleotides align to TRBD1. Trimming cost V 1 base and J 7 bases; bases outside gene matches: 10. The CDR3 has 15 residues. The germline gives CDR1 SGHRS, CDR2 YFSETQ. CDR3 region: CASSLSAGGTGGYTF. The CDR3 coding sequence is TGCGCCAGCAGCTTGTCGGCAGGGGGTACTGGTGGCTACACCTTC.

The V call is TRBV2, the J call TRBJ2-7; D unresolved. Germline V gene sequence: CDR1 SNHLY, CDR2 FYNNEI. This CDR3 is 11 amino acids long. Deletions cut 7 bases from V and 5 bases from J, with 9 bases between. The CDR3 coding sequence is TGTGCCAGCACCCAACTCCACGAGCAGTACTTC. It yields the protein CASTQLHEQYF.

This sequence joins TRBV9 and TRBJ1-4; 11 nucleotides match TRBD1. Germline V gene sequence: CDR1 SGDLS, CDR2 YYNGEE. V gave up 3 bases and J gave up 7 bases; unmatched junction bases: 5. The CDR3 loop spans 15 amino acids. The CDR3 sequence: CASSATGTGGEKLFF. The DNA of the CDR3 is TGTGCCAGCAGCGCCACCGGGACAGGGGGTGAAAAACTGTTTTTT.

The CDR3 bases are TGTGCCAGCACGGCCTCCACTGAAGCTTTCTTT. Encoded protein: CASTASTEAFF. The chain combines TRBV28 with TRBJ1-1; D is undetermined. V was cut by 7 bases and J by 4 bases, with 7 bases left in between. Per germline, CDR1 MDHEN and CDR2 SYDVKM. The CDR3 has 11 amino acids.

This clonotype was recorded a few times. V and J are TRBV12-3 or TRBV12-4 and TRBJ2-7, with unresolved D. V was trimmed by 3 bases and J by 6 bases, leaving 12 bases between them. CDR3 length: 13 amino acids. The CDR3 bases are TGTGCCAGCAGTTTGGGTAGGGATCGCGAGCAGTACTTC. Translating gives CASSLGRDREQYF.

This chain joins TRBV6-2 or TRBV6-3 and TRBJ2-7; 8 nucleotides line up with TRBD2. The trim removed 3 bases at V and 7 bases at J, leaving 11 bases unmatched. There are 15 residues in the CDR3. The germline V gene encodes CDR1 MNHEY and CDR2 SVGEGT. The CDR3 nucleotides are TGTGCCAGCAGTTATACCGGCGGGAGGAAGAAAGAGCAGTACTTC. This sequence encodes CASSYTGGRKKEQYF.

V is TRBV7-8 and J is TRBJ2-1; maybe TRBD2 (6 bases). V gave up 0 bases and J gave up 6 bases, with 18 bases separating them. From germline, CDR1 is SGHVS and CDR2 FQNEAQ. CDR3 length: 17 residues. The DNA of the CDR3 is TGTGCCAGCAGCTTAGCCCGGGGACTTCGAAGGCTCAATGAGCAGTTCTTC. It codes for CASSLARGLRRLNEQFF.

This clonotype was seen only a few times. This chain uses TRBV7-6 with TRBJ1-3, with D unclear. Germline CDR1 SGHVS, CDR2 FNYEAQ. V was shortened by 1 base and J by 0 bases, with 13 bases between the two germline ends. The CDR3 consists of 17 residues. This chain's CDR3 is CASSLEVGAHSGNTIYF. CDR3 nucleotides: TGTGCCAGCAGCTTAGAGGTGGGAGCTCACTCTGGAAACACCATATATTTT.

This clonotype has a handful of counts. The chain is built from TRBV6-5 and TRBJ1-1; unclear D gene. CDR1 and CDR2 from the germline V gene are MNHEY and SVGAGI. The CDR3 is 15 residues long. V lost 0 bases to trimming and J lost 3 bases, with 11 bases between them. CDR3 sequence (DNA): TGTGCCAGCAGTTACTCGAGTCCGCAGGACACTGAAGCTTTCTTT. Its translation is CASSYSSPQDTEAFF.

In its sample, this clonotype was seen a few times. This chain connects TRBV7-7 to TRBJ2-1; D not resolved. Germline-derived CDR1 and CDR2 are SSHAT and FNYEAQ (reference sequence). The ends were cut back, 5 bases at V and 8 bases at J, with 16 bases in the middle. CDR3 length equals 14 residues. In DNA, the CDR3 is TGTGCCAGCAGCCTAGGGCCCAGCGTCCATGAGCAGTTCTTC. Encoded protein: CASSLGPSVHEQFF.

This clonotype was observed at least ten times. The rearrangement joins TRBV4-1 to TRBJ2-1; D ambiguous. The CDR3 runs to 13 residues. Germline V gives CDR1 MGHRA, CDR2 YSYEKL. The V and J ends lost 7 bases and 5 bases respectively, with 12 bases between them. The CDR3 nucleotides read TGCGCCAGCAAATATGATTCGAACAATGAGCAGTTCTTC. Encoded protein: CASKYDSNNEQFF.

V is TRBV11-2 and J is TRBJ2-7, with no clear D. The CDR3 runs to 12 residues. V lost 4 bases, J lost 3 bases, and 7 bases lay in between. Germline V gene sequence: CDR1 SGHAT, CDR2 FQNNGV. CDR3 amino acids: CASSSSHYEQYF. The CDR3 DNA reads TGTGCCAGCAGCTCGAGCCACTACGAGCAGTACTTC.

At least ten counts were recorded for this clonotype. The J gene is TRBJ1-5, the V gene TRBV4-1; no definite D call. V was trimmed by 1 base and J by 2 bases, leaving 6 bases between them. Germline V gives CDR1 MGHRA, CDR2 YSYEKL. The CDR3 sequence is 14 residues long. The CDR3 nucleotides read TGCGCCAGCAGCCAAGTTGGGGGCAATCAGCCCCAGCATTTT. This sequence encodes CASSQVGGNQPQHF.

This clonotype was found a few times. Written as DNA, the CDR3 is TGTGCCAGCAGCTTAGCGTCTAGCGGGAGGTCGGGAGAGCAGTTCTTC. Its translation: CASSLASSGRSGEQFF. The rearrangement uses TRBV7-9 and TRBJ2-1; TRBD2 matches 11 bases. Germline V lookup: CDR1 SEHNR, CDR2 FQNEAQ (reference sequence). V dropped 0 bases and J dropped 10; count of bases not matched to a gene: 8. The CDR3 extends over 16 amino acids. Complete variable domain (other parts from reference TRBV7-9 and TRBJ2-1): DTGVSQNPRHKITKRGQNVTFRCDPISEHNRLYWYRQTLGQGPEFLTYFQNEAQLEKSRLLSDRFSAERPKGSFSTLEIQRTEQGDSAMYLCASSLASSGRSGEQFFGPGTRLTVL.

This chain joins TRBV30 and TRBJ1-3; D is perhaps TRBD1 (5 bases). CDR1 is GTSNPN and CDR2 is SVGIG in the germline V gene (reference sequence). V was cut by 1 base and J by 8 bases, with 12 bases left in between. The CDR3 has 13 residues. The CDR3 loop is CAWSEVLGDTIYF. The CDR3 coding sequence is TGTGCCTGGAGTGAGGTCCTGGGGGACACCATATATTTT.

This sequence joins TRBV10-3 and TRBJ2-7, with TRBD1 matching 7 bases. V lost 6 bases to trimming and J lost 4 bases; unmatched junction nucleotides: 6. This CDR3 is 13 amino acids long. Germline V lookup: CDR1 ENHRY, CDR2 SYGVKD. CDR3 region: CAISDDRAYEQYF. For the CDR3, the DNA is TGTGCCATCAGCGATGACAGGGCTTACGAGCAGTACTTC.

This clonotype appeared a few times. CDR3 region: CSVDYNEQFF. The CDR3 coding sequence is TGCAGCGTAGATTACAATGAGCAGTTCTTC. The genes are TRBV29-1 and TRBJ2-1; D ambiguous. CDR3 length: 10 amino acids. Germline V gene lookup returns CDR1 SQVTM and CDR2 ANQGSEA. V lost 6 bases to trimming and J lost 4 bases, with 4 bases between them.

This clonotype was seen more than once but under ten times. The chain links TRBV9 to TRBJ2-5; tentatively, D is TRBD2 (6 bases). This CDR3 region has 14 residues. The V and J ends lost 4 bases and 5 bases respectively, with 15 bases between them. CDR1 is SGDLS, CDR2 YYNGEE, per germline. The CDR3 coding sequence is TGTGCCAGCAGCCCACACGGGACTTGGGAGACCCAGTACTTC. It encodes CASSPHGTWETQYF.

CDR3 bases: TGTGCCAGCAGTGAACCGGGGAGCGGGGGGCGAGAGCAGTACTTC. This sequence encodes CASSEPGSGGREQYF. The rearrangement links TRBV25-1 to TRBJ2-7, with 9 bases that match TRBD2. The germline CDR1 and CDR2 sequences are MGHDK and SYGVNS. V was pared by 2 bases and J by 7 bases, with 9 bases of the junction left unmatched. The CDR3 is made up of 15 amino acids.

The CDR3 sequence: CASSLFPGGGYEQYF. The CDR3 DNA reads as TGTGCCAGCAGTTTATTTCCGGGAGGGGGGTACGAGCAGTACTTC. V gene TRBV12-3 or TRBV12-4 combines with J gene TRBJ2-7, with TRBD2 matching 8 bases. Losses at the gene ends were 2 bases for V and 4 bases for J; bases not matched to a gene: 7. There are 15 residues in the CDR3.

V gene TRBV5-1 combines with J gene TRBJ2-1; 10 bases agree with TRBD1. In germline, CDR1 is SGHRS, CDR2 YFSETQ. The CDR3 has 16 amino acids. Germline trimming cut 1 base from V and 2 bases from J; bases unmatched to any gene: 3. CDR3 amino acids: CASSLRGTGAYNEQFF. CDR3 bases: TGCGCCAGCAGCTTGCGGGGGACAGGGGCCTACAATGAGCAGTTCTTC.

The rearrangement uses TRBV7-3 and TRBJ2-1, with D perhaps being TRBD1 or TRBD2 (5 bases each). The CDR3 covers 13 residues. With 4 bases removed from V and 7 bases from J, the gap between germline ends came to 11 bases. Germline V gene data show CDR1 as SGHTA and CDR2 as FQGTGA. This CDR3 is CASSSGPLNEQFF. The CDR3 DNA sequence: TGTGCCAGCAGCTCGGGACCCCTGAATGAGCAGTTCTTC.

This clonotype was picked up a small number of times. The CDR3: CASSQIAGGNEELFF. CDR3 in DNA: TGTGCCAGCAGCCAAATAGCGGGGGGAAACGAGGAGCTGTTTTTT. The chain links TRBV7-2 to TRBJ2-2; TRBD2 matches 10 bases. This CDR3 has 15 residues. From germline, CDR1 is SGHTA and CDR2 FQGNSA. V was clipped by 5 bases and J by 10 bases; unmatched bases: 10.

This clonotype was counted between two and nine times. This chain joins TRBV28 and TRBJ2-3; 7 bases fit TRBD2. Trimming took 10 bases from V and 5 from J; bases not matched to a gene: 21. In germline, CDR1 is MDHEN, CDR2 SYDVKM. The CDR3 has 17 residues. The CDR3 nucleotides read TGTGCCACCTCGCTCCTCGCGGGGCGGGAGTGGGAAGATACGCAGTATTTT. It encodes CATSLLAGREWEDTQYF.

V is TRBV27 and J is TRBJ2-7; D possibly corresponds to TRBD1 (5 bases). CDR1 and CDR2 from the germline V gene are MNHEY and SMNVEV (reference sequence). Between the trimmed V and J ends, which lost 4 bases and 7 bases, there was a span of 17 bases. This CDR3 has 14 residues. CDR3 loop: CASSSTTSKGEQYF. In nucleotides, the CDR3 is TGTGCCAGCAGTTCCACTACCTCTAAGGGGGAGCAGTACTTC.